This is a list of T cell receptor beta chains from one sample in a study of T cells after yellow fever vaccination. TCRdb re-called the 5' RACE reads with MiXCR, one entry per CDR3 protein. The repertoire holds some 390,000 distinct CDR3 sequences, 6% to 8% seen once, with 15% in the top ten. This sample comprised PBMCs, obtained 5 days after the yellow fever booster vaccination. The receptors here all came from a man aged 25 to 40 who received the YFV17D yellow fever vaccine. Both conserved end residues are part of each CDR3. The D gene is left open where the match is weak. Only part of the rows carry a size: once, few, many, or a class if the clone is expanded.

clone_size: few; cdr3_length: 14; v_call: TRBV20-1; d_call: .; j_call: TRBJ2-7; cdr3_nt: TGCAGTGCTAAGATAGACACGAGACCCTACGAGCAGTACTTC; cdr3_aa: CSAKIDTRPYEQYF
clone_size: .; cdr3_length: 16; v_call: TRBV27; d_call: TRBD1; j_call: TRBJ1-5; cdr3_nt: TGTGCCAGCAGTTTATCTTGGCAGGGGGCCGGTCAGCCCCAGCATTTT; cdr3_aa: CASSLSWQGAGQPQHF
clone_size: .; cdr3_length: 13; v_call: TRBV20-1; d_call: TRBD2; j_call: TRBJ2-7; cdr3_nt: TGCAGTGCCAAACTAGCGGGTCGCTACGAGCAGTACTTC; cdr3_aa: CSAKLAGRYEQYF
clone_size: few; cdr3_length: 15; v_call: TRBV5-1; d_call: TRBD2; j_call: TRBJ2-1; cdr3_nt: TGCGCCAGCAGCTGGCTAGCGGGAGGTGCCAATGAGCAGTTCTTC; cdr3_aa: CASSWLAGGANEQFF
clone_size: many; cdr3_length: 18; v_call: TRBV11-2; d_call: TRBD2; j_call: TRBJ2-3; cdr3_nt: TGTGCCAGCAAGCGCGTATCCGGGACTAGCGGGAGGGCCGATACGCAGTATTTT; cdr3_aa: CASKRVSGTSGRADTQYF
clone_size: .; cdr3_length: 12; v_call: TRBV28; d_call: .; j_call: TRBJ2-7; cdr3_nt: TGTCCCAGCCACTCTGTTAGGAACGAGCAGTACTTC; cdr3_aa: CPSHSVRNEQYF
clone_size: few; cdr3_length: 11; v_call: TRBV30; d_call: .; j_call: TRBJ1-1; cdr3_nt: TGTGCCTGCGTCGGGAGGCAGGGGGCTTTCTTT; cdr3_aa: CACVGRQGAFF
clone_size: many; cdr3_length: 16; v_call: TRBV3-1; d_call: TRBD1; j_call: TRBJ2-5; cdr3_nt: TGTGCCAGCAGCCAAGGAGGCGGCAGGGGGCAAGAGACCCAGTACTTC; cdr3_aa: CASSQGGGRGQETQYF
clone_size: few; cdr3_length: 15; v_call: TRBV30; d_call: .; j_call: TRBJ1-5; cdr3_nt: TGTGCCTGGAGTGTACGGGGGACCAGCAATCAGCCCCAGCATTTT; cdr3_aa: CAWSVRGTSNQPQHF
clone_size: .; cdr3_length: 15; v_call: TRBV7-2; d_call: .; j_call: TRBJ2-3; cdr3_nt: TGTGCCAGCAGCTTTCGGGGAGCCCAACCAGATACGCAGTATTTT; cdr3_aa: CASSFRGAQPDTQYF
clone_size: few; cdr3_length: 18; v_call: TRBV5-6; d_call: TRBD1; j_call: TRBJ1-6; cdr3_nt: TGTGCCAGCAGCTTGTGGATTTTGGTTGGGACAGGGATTTCACCCCTCCACTTT; cdr3_aa: CASSLWILVGTGISPLHF
clone_size: .; cdr3_length: 13; v_call: TRBV20-1; d_call: TRBD1; j_call: TRBJ1-2; cdr3_nt: TGCAGTGCTCCAACAGGGGGCGGCTATGGCTACACCTTC; cdr3_aa: CSAPTGGGYGYTF
clone_size: few; cdr3_length: 13; v_call: TRBV6-2/TRBV6-3; d_call: .; j_call: TRBJ1-5; cdr3_nt: TGTGCCAGCGGAGCAGAAGCCAATCAGCCCCAGCATTTT; cdr3_aa: CASGAEANQPQHF
clone_size: many; cdr3_length: 12; v_call: TRBV4-1; d_call: TRBD1; j_call: TRBJ1-2; cdr3_nt: TGCGCCAGCAGCCAAGCAGGGGGTGCCTACACCTTC; cdr3_aa: CASSQAGGAYTF
clone_size: few; cdr3_length: 11; v_call: TRBV6-5; d_call: .; j_call: TRBJ2-7; cdr3_nt: TGTGCCAGCAGTTCAAATCTCGAGCAGTACTTC; cdr3_aa: CASSSNLEQYF
clone_size: many; cdr3_length: 15; v_call: TRBV20-1; d_call: .; j_call: TRBJ2-3; cdr3_nt: TGCAGTGCTCGGACCCCAGGGGTTGTGACAGATACGCAGTATTTT; cdr3_aa: CSARTPGVVTDTQYF
clone_size: .; cdr3_length: 14; v_call: TRBV20-1; d_call: .; j_call: TRBJ2-3; cdr3_nt: TGCAGTGCTAGCCCCTCGCCGGCGCGGGGCGCGCAGTATTTT; cdr3_aa: CSASPSPARGAQYF
clone_size: few; cdr3_length: 16; v_call: TRBV6-1; d_call: TRBD1; j_call: TRBJ2-7; cdr3_nt: TGTGCCAGCAGGATAGGACAGGTCGTTAGCTCCTACGAGCAGTACTTC; cdr3_aa: CASRIGQVVSSYEQYF
clone_size: few; cdr3_length: 15; v_call: TRBV7-8; d_call: .; j_call: TRBJ2-3; cdr3_nt: TGTGCCAGCAGCACCCCCGGGGTGGGTCCAGATACGCAGTATTTT; cdr3_aa: CASSTPGVGPDTQYF
clone_size: .; cdr3_length: 13; v_call: TRBV29-1; d_call: .; j_call: TRBJ2-7; cdr3_nt: TGCAGCGTCGCCGGGAGAATGAAAAACGAGCAGGACTTC; cdr3_aa: CSVAGRMKNEQDF
clone_size: .; cdr3_length: 15; v_call: TRBV6-1; d_call: .; j_call: TRBJ2-7; cdr3_nt: TGTGCCAGCAGTGCCTCATGGAGGAGCTCCTACGAGCAGTACTTC; cdr3_aa: CASSASWRSSYEQYF
clone_size: .; cdr3_length: 14; v_call: TRBV5-6; d_call: .; j_call: TRBJ1-2; cdr3_nt: TGTGTGAGCGCAGCCGGACTACAGAACTATGGCTACACCTTC; cdr3_aa: CVSAAGLQNYGYTF
clone_size: many; cdr3_length: 13; v_call: TRBV7-2; d_call: .; j_call: TRBJ2-7; cdr3_nt: TGTGCCAGCAGCTTGACCCCGGGGGACGAGCAGTACTTC; cdr3_aa: CASSLTPGDEQYF
clone_size: many; cdr3_length: 15; v_call: TRBV4-2; d_call: TRBD2; j_call: TRBJ2-7; cdr3_nt: TGTGCCAGCAGCTCCGGACTAGCGGCGTACTACGAGCAGTACTTC; cdr3_aa: CASSSGLAAYYEQYF
clone_size: .; cdr3_length: 13; v_call: TRBV20-1; d_call: TRBD2; j_call: TRBJ2-7; cdr3_nt: TGCAGTGCTTTAGCGGGAGGGCCGGGTGAGCAGTACTTC; cdr3_aa: CSALAGGPGEQYF
clone_size: few; cdr3_length: 15; v_call: TRBV6-5; d_call: TRBD1; j_call: TRBJ1-2; cdr3_nt: TGTGCCAGCAGTTACCACACAGGGGCTGGGGATGGCTACACCTTC; cdr3_aa: CASSYHTGAGDGYTF
clone_size: .; cdr3_length: 16; v_call: TRBV20-1; d_call: .; j_call: TRBJ1-1; cdr3_nt: TGCAGTGCTAGTGGGTATGGACAGTCCCAGGGCACTGAAGCTTTCTTT; cdr3_aa: CSASGYGQSQGTEAFF
clone_size: .; cdr3_length: 16; v_call: TRBV9; d_call: .; j_call: TRBJ2-1; cdr3_nt: TGTGCCAGCAGCTCCACCGGGACCGACGGGGTCAATGAGCAGTTCTTC; cdr3_aa: CASSSTGTDGVNEQFF
clone_size: many; cdr3_length: 14; v_call: TRBV6-1; d_call: TRBD1; j_call: TRBJ2-3; cdr3_nt: TGTGCCAGCAGTGCCCAGACAGGGGCAGATACGCAGTATTTT; cdr3_aa: CASSAQTGADTQYF
clone_size: many; cdr3_length: 14; v_call: TRBV5-1; d_call: .; j_call: TRBJ2-1; cdr3_nt: TGCGCCAGCGCCCAGGGTATGTCCTACAATGAGCAGTTCTTC; cdr3_aa: CASAQGMSYNEQFF
clone_size: .; cdr3_length: 14; v_call: TRBV7-2; d_call: TRBD2; j_call: TRBJ2-4; cdr3_nt: TGTGCCAGCTGCCACCTCGGGGGGGTTGACATTCAGTACTTC; cdr3_aa: CASCHLGGVDIQYF
clone_size: few; cdr3_length: 17; v_call: TRBV24-1; d_call: .; j_call: TRBJ2-5; cdr3_nt: TGTGCCACCAGTGATGGGAAGAGTAGCGGCCTCCAAGAGACCCAGTACTTC; cdr3_aa: CATSDGKSSGLQETQYF
clone_size: many; cdr3_length: 13; v_call: TRBV7-4; d_call: .; j_call: TRBJ2-7; cdr3_nt: TGTGCCAGCAGCTTAGCGAGGTGGGGAGAGCAGTACTTC; cdr3_aa: CASSLARWGEQYF
clone_size: many; cdr3_length: 12; v_call: TRBV5-1; d_call: .; j_call: TRBJ2-7; cdr3_nt: TGCGCCAGCAGCTTTGATGGCTACGAGCAGTACTTC; cdr3_aa: CASSFDGYEQYF
clone_size: .; cdr3_length: 15; v_call: TRBV3-1; d_call: TRBD1; j_call: TRBJ1-1; cdr3_nt: TGTGCCAGCAGCCAAGGGACAGGGTTGGACACTGAAGCTTTCTTT; cdr3_aa: CASSQGTGLDTEAFF
clone_size: many; cdr3_length: 14; v_call: TRBV29-1; d_call: .; j_call: TRBJ1-1; cdr3_nt: TGCAGCGTTGAAGATACCGGGGGCAGCACTGAAGCTTTCTTT; cdr3_aa: CSVEDTGGSTEAFF
clone_size: few; cdr3_length: 15; v_call: TRBV24-1; d_call: .; j_call: TRBJ2-3; cdr3_nt: TGTGCCACCAGTTCGGGTCCAGAGGCCACAGATACGCAGTATTTT; cdr3_aa: CATSSGPEATDTQYF
clone_size: .; cdr3_length: 15; v_call: TRBV18; d_call: .; j_call: TRBJ2-5; cdr3_nt: TGTGCCAGCTCACCCGCCCCGGTCGCTCAAGAGACCCAGTACTTC; cdr3_aa: CASSPAPVAQETQYF
clone_size: few; cdr3_length: 14; v_call: TRBV10-1; d_call: .; j_call: TRBJ2-2; cdr3_nt: TGCGCCAGCAGTGAGTCGATAGGGGCCGGGGAGCTGTTTTTT; cdr3_aa: CASSESIGAGELFF
clone_size: many; cdr3_length: 15; v_call: TRBV7-9; d_call: .; j_call: TRBJ2-1; cdr3_nt: TGTGCCAGCAGCTTTTCCCAGGGCCACTACAATGAGCAGTTCTTC; cdr3_aa: CASSFSQGHYNEQFF
clone_size: many; cdr3_length: 15; v_call: TRBV11-2; d_call: TRBD2; j_call: TRBJ2-1; cdr3_nt: TGTGCCAGCAGAACCGGGACTAGCAGGGGAAATGAGCAGTTCTTC; cdr3_aa: CASRTGTSRGNEQFF
clone_size: .; cdr3_length: 14; v_call: TRBV18; d_call: TRBD1; j_call: TRBJ2-7; cdr3_nt: TGTGCCAGCTCACAAATTTACAGGGGTCACGAGCAGTACTTC; cdr3_aa: CASSQIYRGHEQYF
clone_size: few; cdr3_length: 15; v_call: TRBV20-1; d_call: .; j_call: TRBJ1-3; cdr3_nt: TGCAGTGCTGTCACTGGTATTACCTCTGGAAACACCATATATTTT; cdr3_aa: CSAVTGITSGNTIYF
clone_size: few; cdr3_length: 15; v_call: TRBV28; d_call: TRBD1; j_call: TRBJ2-7; cdr3_nt: TGTGCCAGCAGTAGCTACAGGGGGCTGGAGTACGAGCAGTACTTC; cdr3_aa: CASSSYRGLEYEQYF
clone_size: many; cdr3_length: 16; v_call: TRBV12-3/TRBV12-4; d_call: TRBD2; j_call: TRBJ2-1; cdr3_nt: TGTGCCAGCAGTTTAGCTAGCGGGAGGGCCGTCAATGAGCAGTTCTTC; cdr3_aa: CASSLASGRAVNEQFF